These T cell receptor beta chains were read from a single sample in a study of T-cell reconstitution after alpha-beta-depleted transplantation in children. From the PCR reads, TCRdb called clonotypes with MiXCR, one entry per CDR3 protein. The table lists about 610,000 distinct CDR3 sequences, roughly a tenth of them singletons. The source material was PBMCs from the stem cell graft donor, sampled from the stem cell graft. The receptors come from a human donor who donated a stem cell graft to a child with acute myeloid leukemia. CDR3s include the opening cysteine and the closing phenylalanine or tryptophan. A D gene is named only where the DNA matches it firmly. Clone size is shown for a subset of rows, as once, few, many or a class of expanded clone.

>-|TRBV29-1|TRBJ2-2|-|14
TGCAGCGTTGCCCGGACCCAGAACACCGGGGAGCTGTTTTTT
CSVARTQNTGELFF
>-|TRBV21-1|TRBJ2-2|-|19
TGTGCCAGCAGCAAAAGGGCACTAGCGGGAGTTGTGAACACCGGGGAGCTGTTTTTT
CASSKRALAGVVNTGELFF
>-|TRBV6-2/TRBV6-3|TRBJ1-2|TRBD1|12
TGTGCCAGCAAGACAGGGGACTATGGCTACACCTTC
CASKTGDYGYTF
>many|TRBV29-1|TRBJ2-7|-|12
TGCAGCGTTGAGACAGAGATCTACGAGCAGTACTTC
CSVETEIYEQYF
>many|TRBV7-6|TRBJ2-3|-|16
TGTGCCAGCAGCTTCCCCCGGCAGGGCCCCGCAGATACGCAGTATTTT
CASSFPRQGPADTQYF
>few|TRBV11-3|TRBJ2-3|TRBD2|16
TGTGCCAGCAGGACCAGCGGGGGCCCCCCGGGAGATACGCAGTATTTT
CASRTSGGPPGDTQYF
>-|TRBV6-2/TRBV6-3|TRBJ1-3|-|22
TGTGCCAGCAGACCCTTCATTCGGGGGGGGGCCAGGGAAGAAGAGAAGGGAAACACCATATATTTT
CASRPFIRGGAREEEKGNTIYF
>-|TRBV20-1|TRBJ2-3|-|16
TGCAGTGCTGGAGGGGGGCGGGAGCGGTTTACAGATACGCAGTATTTT
CSAGGGRERFTDTQYF
>-|TRBV6-5|TRBJ2-4|TRBD2|12
TGTGCCAGCAGCCAAACTAGCGGACTTCAGTACTTC
CASSQTSGLQYF
>-|TRBV29-1|TRBJ1-1|-|12
TGCAGCGTTCATTCAGTGAACACTGAAGCTTTCTTT
CSVHSVNTEAFF
>few|TRBV20-1|TRBJ1-5|-|14
TGCAGTGCTAGGATCCCTGCCCTAAATCAGCCCCAGCATTTT
CSARIPALNQPQHF
>many|TRBV15|TRBJ1-2|TRBD1|13
TGTGCCACCAGCATCGGACAGGAAAGTGGCTACACCTTC
CATSIGQESGYTF
>many|TRBV5-5|TRBJ2-7|TRBD2|15
TGTGCCAGCAGCTTGGTACCTAGCGGGAGAGGCGAGCAGTACTTC
CASSLVPSGRGEQYF
>-|TRBV20-1|TRBJ2-4|-|15
TGCAGTGCTAGCCCGAACAGGGAAACCAAAAACATTCAGTACTTC
CSASPNRETKNIQYF
>-|TRBV2|TRBJ2-7|-|15
TGTGCCAGCAGGGGGCCGGGACGGACGACCTACGAGCAGTACTTC
CASRGPGRTTYEQYF
>-|TRBV12-3/TRBV12-4|TRBJ1-5|-|16
TGTGCCAGCACCCCACCCGGCGCCCGGGAGGGACAGCCCCAGCATTTT
CASTPPGAREGQPQHF
>-|TRBV28|TRBJ2-3|TRBD2|18
TGTGCCAGCAGCCCGAACCCCCGCCTAGCGGGAGGAGAAGATACGCAGTATTTT
CASSPNPRLAGGEDTQYF
>many|TRBV20-1|TRBJ1-5|-|12
TGCAGTGCTAGAGGGAGCAATCAGCCCCAGCATTTT
CSARGSNQPQHF
>-|TRBV4-2|TRBJ2-7|TRBD2|17
TGTGCCAGCAGCACGAACACCGGGAGGTCGAGCTCCTACGAGCAGCACTTC
CASSTNTGRSSSYEQHF
>few|TRBV4-1|TRBJ1-1|-|17
TGCGCCAGCAGCCCACTATCTTTGGGACGAAGCAACACTGAAGCTTTCTTT
CASSPLSLGRSNTEAFF
>-|TRBV6-1|TRBJ1-2|TRBD1|14
TGTGCCAGCAGTACGAGGGGGCCTAACTATGGCTACACCTTC
CASSTRGPNYGYTF
>few|TRBV20-1|TRBJ1-2|-|14
TGCAGTGCTAGAGTTATAGGCGGACCGGATGGCTACACCTTC
CSARVIGGPDGYTF
>many|TRBV7-7|TRBJ2-5|-|13
TGTGTTAGCACCCAAAAGGGCCTCGGGACCCAGTACTTC
CVSTQKGLGTQYF
>-|TRBV6-2/TRBV6-3|TRBJ2-2|-|13
TGTGCCAGCAGTCAACACTCTGTCGGGGAGCTGTTTTTT
CASSQHSVGELFF
>-|TRBV20-1|TRBJ1-2|-|12
TGCAGTGCTAGAGAGGGAAACCTGGGCTACACCTTC
CSAREGNLGYTF
>few|TRBV7-9|TRBJ1-4|-|13
TGTGCCAGCAGCATCCGACACGGAGAGAAACTGTTTTTT
CASSIRHGEKLFF
>-|TRBV5-1|TRBJ2-2|TRBD1|16
TGCGCCAGCAGACGCGGACAGGGACAGAACACCGGGGAGCTGTTTTTT
CASRRGQGQNTGELFF
>few|TRBV4-2|TRBJ1-5|TRBD1|15
TGTGCCAGCAGCCAAGATCACAGGGGACAGGGCTTCCAGCATTTT
CASSQDHRGQGFQHF
>-|TRBV29-1|TRBJ1-2|TRBD1|12
TGCAGCGTTGAGGACAGGTCGTATGGCTACACCTTC
CSVEDRSYGYTF
>-|TRBV29-1|TRBJ2-7|-|14
TGCAGCGTTGAAGATCTTCGGCAGGGGGGCGAGCAGTACTTC
CSVEDLRQGGEQYF
>-|TRBV20-1|TRBJ1-1|-|11
TGCAGTGCGGGGAGCAACACTGAAGCTTTCTTT
CSAGSNTEAFF
>-|TRBV7-2|TRBJ2-3|TRBD2|17
TGTGCCAGCAGCGCAAATAGCGGGAGGGGAATTGCAGATACGCAGTATTTT
CASSANSGRGIADTQYF
>-|TRBV2|TRBJ1-1|TRBD1|14
TGTGCCAGCAGTGAGGAGGGGGCGAGCACTGAAGCTTTCTTT
CASSEEGASTEAFF
>few|TRBV6-1|TRBJ1-2|-|13
TGTGCCAGCAGTCGAAGCAGGGCTTATGGCTACACCTTC
CASSRSRAYGYTF
>-|TRBV7-2|TRBJ2-5|TRBD2|14
TGTGCCAGCACTAGCGGGAGGGAGCGAGAGACCCGGTACTTC
CASTSGRERETRYF
>few|TRBV4-3|TRBJ2-7|-|18
TGCGCCAGCAGCCAAGGCAGACCTGACGCGGGGTACCCCTACGAGCAGTACTTC
CASSQGRPDAGYPYEQYF
>-|TRBV6-2/TRBV6-3|TRBJ2-3|TRBD2|20
TGTGCCAGCACAGACCGACTAGCGGGCGCTTTTCCCAGTAGCACAGATACGCAGTATTTT
CASTDRLAGAFPSSTDTQYF
>few|TRBV24-1|TRBJ2-2|-|14
TGTGCCACCAGTCCGAGCTTGAACACCGGGGAGCTGTTTTTT
CATSPSLNTGELFF
>few|TRBV6-2/TRBV6-3|TRBJ2-1|-|23
TGTGCCAGCAGTTACTCTGTAAACCTGACAGGGAGGATAGCGGGAAGCTCCTACAATGAGCAGTTCTTC
CASSYSVNLTGRIAGSSYNEQFF
>-|TRBV20-1|TRBJ2-2|-|14
TGCAGTGCTAGAGAGGGTAGCGCCACCGGGGAGCTGTTTTTT
CSAREGSATGELFF
>few|TRBV6-2/TRBV6-3|TRBJ2-1|-|13
TGTGCCAGCACCAAGGGCGCATACAATGAGCAGTTCTTC
CASTKGAYNEQFF
>-|TRBV5-1|TRBJ2-7|-|17
TGCGCCAGCAGCAGATTAATGGTGGGCCCTGGCCAATACGAGCAGTACTTC
CASSRLMVGPGQYEQYF
>-|TRBV7-2|TRBJ2-7|-|14
TGTGCCAGCAGCTTTCGACAGGAAGGCCGGGAGCAGTACTTC
CASSFRQEGREQYF
>-|TRBV29-1|TRBJ2-4|-|13
TGCAGCGTTGCGGAGGGAGGCAAAAACATTCAGTACTTC
CSVAEGGKNIQYF
>-|TRBV7-7|TRBJ2-1|TRBD2|15
TGTGCTAGCAGCCCCTCGGTGGGAGCGGGAGTTGAGCAGTTCTTC
CASSPSVGAGVEQFF
>few|TRBV2|TRBJ2-5|-|14
TGTGCCAGCAGTCGATTCACAGGGCCCGAGGCCCAGTACTTC
CASSRFTGPEAQYF
>many|TRBV10-3|TRBJ2-3|-|13
TGTGCCATCAGTGGGTATAGCACAGATACGCAGTATTTT
CAISGYSTDTQYF
>many|TRBV11-2|TRBJ2-7|-|13
TGTGCCAGCAGCCACCCTGGCTCCTACGAGCAGTACTTC
CASSHPGSYEQYF
>-|TRBV15|TRBJ2-4|TRBD1|15
TGTGCCACCAGCGGCGGGACAGGGGGCGCGAGAATTCAGTACTTC
CATSGGTGGARIQYF
>many|TRBV20-1|TRBJ2-3|-|12
TGCAGTGCTAGAACCCCGCCGGATACGCAGTATTTT
CSARTPPDTQYF
>few|TRBV20-1|TRBJ2-7|TRBD1|15
TGCAGTGCTAGAGATTACAGGGGGGTGGCCTACGAGCAGTACTTC
CSARDYRGVAYEQYF
>few|TRBV3-1|TRBJ2-2|-|13
TGTGCCAGCAGCCAAGCAGGGGCGGGGGAGCTGTTTTTT
CASSQAGAGELFF
>-|TRBV5-5|TRBJ2-3|-|16
TGTGCCAGCAGCGCTCAGGGCGGGCTTTCCACAGATACGCAGTATTTT
CASSAQGGLSTDTQYF